A selection of T cell receptor beta chains follows, all from one sample in a study of CD8 T cells in ankylosing spondylitis. TCRdb re-called the 5' RACE reads with MiXCR, one entry per CDR3 protein. The sample contains 250,000 or so distinct CDR3 sequences, around 25% of which appear only once. The sequencing input was blood, either unsorted or a sorted T cell fraction (not recorded which). Every receptor here comes from a male donor with ankylosing spondylitis or in good health (not recorded which). CDR3s include the opening cysteine and the closing phenylalanine or tryptophan. The D gene is left open where the match is weak. A clone size is listed for some rows: how often the clone was seen (once, few, many), or a class if it is expanded.

cdr3_nt cdr3_aa j_call clone_size cdr3_length v_call d_call
TGCAGTGCTAGGGTAGGGACTAACCCAGATACGCAGTATTTT CSARVGTNPDTQYF TRBJ2-3 many 14 TRBV20-1 TRBD2
TGTGCCAGCAGCGCAAATAGCGGGGGGTACAATGAGCAGTTCTTC CASSANSGGYNEQFF TRBJ2-1 few 15 TRBV7-8 TRBD2
TGTGCCAGCAGTGACGAGAAGGGGATGGACTACACCTTC CASSDEKGMDYTF TRBJ1-2 many 13 TRBV6-4 .
TGCAGTGCTGGCTTGACAGATACGCAGTATTTT CSAGLTDTQYF TRBJ2-3 many 11 TRBV20-1 .
TGCAGCGCCACAGGGGGGCAGGCTGACGAGCAGTACTTC CSATGGQADEQYF TRBJ2-7 many 13 TRBV29-1 TRBD1
TGTGCCAGCAGGCAGTCCGCTTCCTACGAGCAGTACTTC CASRQSASYEQYF TRBJ2-7 . 13 TRBV28 .
TGCAGTGCCCCGGTCTCGGGGGAAGAGACCCAGTACTTC CSAPVSGEETQYF TRBJ2-5 . 13 TRBV20-1 .
TGCAGCGCTACACAGGGGGCGAACACTGAAGCTTTCTTT CSATQGANTEAFF TRBJ1-1 many 13 TRBV29-1 TRBD1
TGTGCCAGCAGTTTACTAGCGGGTGCTCAAGAGCAGTACTTC CASSLLAGAQEQYF TRBJ2-7 many 14 TRBV27 TRBD2
TGTGCCAGCTACTCGACGGAGAACAATGAGCAGTTCTTC CASYSTENNEQFF TRBJ2-1 once 13 TRBV9 .
TGTGCCAGCAGTTTAGGTCCAGGGGCCATTTTTGAAGCTTTCTTT CASSLGPGAIFEAFF TRBJ1-1 many 15 TRBV27 .
TGTGCCAGCAGTTCCTTATCAGTGTACCAAGAGACCCAGTACTTC CASSSLSVYQETQYF TRBJ2-5 . 15 TRBV12-3/TRBV12-4 .
TGTGCCAGCAGCAAAGAGGATGGGGAAAGGACCCCTGATGAAAAACTGTTTTTT CASSKEDGERTPDEKLFF TRBJ1-4 . 18 TRBV21-1 .
TGCAGTGCTACCTCGCTAGAGCAAGAGACCCAGTACTTC CSATSLEQETQYF TRBJ2-5 many 13 TRBV20-1 .
TGTGCCAGCAGAGCCACAGGGATAGGGACCCAGTACTTC CASRATGIGTQYF TRBJ2-5 . 13 TRBV28 .